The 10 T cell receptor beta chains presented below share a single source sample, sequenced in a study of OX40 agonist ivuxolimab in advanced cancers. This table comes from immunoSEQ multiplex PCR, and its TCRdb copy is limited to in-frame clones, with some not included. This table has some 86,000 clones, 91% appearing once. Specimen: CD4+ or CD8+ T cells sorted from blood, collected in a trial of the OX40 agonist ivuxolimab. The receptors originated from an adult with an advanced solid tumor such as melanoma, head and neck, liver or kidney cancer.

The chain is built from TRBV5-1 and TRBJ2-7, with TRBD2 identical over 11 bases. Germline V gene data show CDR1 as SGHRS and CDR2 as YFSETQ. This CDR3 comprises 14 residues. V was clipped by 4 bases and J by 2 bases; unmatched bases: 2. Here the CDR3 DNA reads TGCGCCAGCAGCCAGACTAGCGGGACCTACGAGCAGTACTTC. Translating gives CASSQTSGTYEQYF.

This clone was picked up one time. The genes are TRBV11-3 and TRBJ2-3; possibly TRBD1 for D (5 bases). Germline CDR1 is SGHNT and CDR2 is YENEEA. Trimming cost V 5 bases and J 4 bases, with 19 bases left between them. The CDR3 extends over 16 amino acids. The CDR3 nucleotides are TGTGCCAGCAGCCAAAGTGGTGGGGCAGCCTCAGATACGCAGTATTTT. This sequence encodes CASSQSGGAASDTQYF.

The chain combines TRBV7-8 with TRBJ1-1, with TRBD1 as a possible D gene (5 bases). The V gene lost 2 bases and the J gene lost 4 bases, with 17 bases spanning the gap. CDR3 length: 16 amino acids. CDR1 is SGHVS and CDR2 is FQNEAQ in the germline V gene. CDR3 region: CASSLFSAREGTEAFF. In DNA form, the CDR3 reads TGTGCCAGCAGCTTATTTAGCGCCAGGGAGGGCACTGAAGCTTTCTTT.

In DNA, the CDR3 is TGTGCCAGCTCACCCCGAGGGAACCGAGGTGGCGAAAAACTGTTTTTT. Translating it yields CASSPRGNRGGEKLFF. The J gene is TRBJ1-4, the V gene TRBV18; D is unresolved. The CDR3 is made up of 16 amino acids. CDR1 KGHSH and CDR2 LQKENI come from the germline V gene. Trimming shortened V by 3 bases and J by 8 bases, and 19 bases separated the two germline ends.

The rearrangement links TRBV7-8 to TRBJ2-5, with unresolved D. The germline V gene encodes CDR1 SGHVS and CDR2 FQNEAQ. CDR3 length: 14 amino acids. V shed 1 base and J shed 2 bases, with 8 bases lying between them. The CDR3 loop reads CASSLVLGQETQYF. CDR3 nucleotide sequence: TGTGCCAGCAGCTTAGTGCTGGGGCAAGAGACCCAGTACTTC.

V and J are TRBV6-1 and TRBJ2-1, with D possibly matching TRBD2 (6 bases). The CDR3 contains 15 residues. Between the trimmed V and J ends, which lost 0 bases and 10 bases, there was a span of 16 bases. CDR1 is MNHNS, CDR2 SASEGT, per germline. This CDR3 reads CASSEAGAGRGEQFF. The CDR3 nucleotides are TGTGCCAGCAGTGAAGCGGGAGCGGGCCGGGGGGAGCAGTTCTTC.

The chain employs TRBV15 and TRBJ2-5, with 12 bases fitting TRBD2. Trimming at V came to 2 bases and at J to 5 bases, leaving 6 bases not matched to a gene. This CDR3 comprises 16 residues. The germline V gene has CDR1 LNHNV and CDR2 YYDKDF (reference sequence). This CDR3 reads CATSRLAGGPLETQYF. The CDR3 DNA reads TGTGCCACCAGCAGACTAGCGGGAGGGCCTTTGGAGACCCAGTACTTC.

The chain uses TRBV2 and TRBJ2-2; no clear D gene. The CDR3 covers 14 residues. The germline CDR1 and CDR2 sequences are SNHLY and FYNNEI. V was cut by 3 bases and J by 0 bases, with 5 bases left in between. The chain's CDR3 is CASSDTANTGELFF. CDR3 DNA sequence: TGTGCCAGCAGTGATACGGCGAACACCGGGGAGCTGTTTTTT.

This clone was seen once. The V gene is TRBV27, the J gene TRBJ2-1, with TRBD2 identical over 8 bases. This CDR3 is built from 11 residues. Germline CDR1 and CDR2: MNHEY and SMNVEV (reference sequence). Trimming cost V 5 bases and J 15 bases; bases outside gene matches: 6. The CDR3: CASSRGTSAFF. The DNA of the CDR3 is TGTGCCAGCAGTAGGGGGACTAGTGCGTTCTTC.

The CDR3 DNA is TGTGCCAGCAGCTTTCAGTACCAAGAGACCCAGTACTTC. This codes for CASSFQYQETQYF. The rearrangement links TRBV5-5 to TRBJ2-5; no clear D gene. CDR3 length equals 13 residues. In germline, CDR1 is SGHKS, CDR2 YYEKEE (reference sequence). With 2 bases removed from V and 0 bases from J, the gap between germline ends came to 5 bases.